Following are 22 T cell receptor beta chains from one sample sequenced in a study of shared clonotypes between healthy human individuals. Produced via immunoSEQ multiplex PCR; TCRdb's table is partial and in-frame only. The top ten hold over 0.12% of the sample, which has millions of clones, around nine tenths seen once. The sequenced sample consisted of naive CD4+ T cells sorted from blood. Subset here: CD45RA+ positively selected. Receptors were obtained from a man aged 18 to 30 in good health.

The table lists this clone with a count of one. V usage is TRBV5-1 and J usage is TRBJ1-6; D is ambiguous. Germline CDR1 reads SGHRS; CDR2 reads YFSETQ. Trimming took 6 bases from V and 7 from J, leaving 11 bases between them. The CDR3 covers 13 residues. CDR3 sequence (DNA): TGCGCCAGCATGGAAGGTAACAATTCACCCCTCCACTTT. As protein: CASMEGNNSPLHF.

The V call is TRBV5-1, the J call TRBJ1-1; weak D call: TRBD1 (5 bases). V shed 4 bases and J shed 2 bases, with 15 bases lying between them. CDR1 is SGHRS, CDR2 YFSETQ, per germline. The CDR3 consists of 15 residues. CDR3 DNA: TGCGCCAGCAGCCAGGGTGAGCGGGAAAACACTGAAGCTTTCTTT. Its protein is CASSQGERENTEAFF.

The genes are TRBV5-4 and TRBJ2-5; D gene unclear. The V gene's germline CDR1 is SGHNT and CDR2 YYREEE (reference sequence). This CDR3 region has 14 residues. V was pared by 0 bases and J by 0 bases, with 6 bases between. CDR3 in amino acids: CASSLGAYQETQYF. The DNA of the CDR3 is TGTGCCAGCAGCTTGGGGGCGTACCAAGAGACCCAGTACTTC. The whole variable domain, remainder taken from reference TRBV5-4 and TRBJ2-5, is ETGVTQSPTHLIKTRGQQVTLRCSSQSGHNTVSWYQQALGQGPQFIFQYYREEENGRGNFPPRFSGLQFPNYSSELNVNALELDDSALYLCASSLGAYQETQYFGPGTRLLVL.

V usage is TRBV7-2 and J usage is TRBJ2-1, with D tentatively TRBD1 or TRBD2 (5 bases each). This CDR3 has 19 residues. The V end lost 3 bases, the J end lost 4 bases, and 25 bases lay between the germline ends. Germline V gene lookup returns CDR1 SGHTA and CDR2 FQGNSA. CDR3: CASSLYGPELWGLYNEQFF. The DNA for the CDR3 is TGTGCCAGCAGCTTGTACGGTCCGGAGCTGTGGGGGTTATACAATGAGCAGTTCTTC.

The J gene is TRBJ2-7, the V gene TRBV6-5, with 10 nucleotides matching TRBD2. The junction had 5 bases not matched to a gene; V was cut back by 5 bases and J by 4 bases. The CDR3 loop spans 14 amino acids. In germline, CDR1 is MNHEY, CDR2 SVGAGI. The CDR3 spells CASSKAGGQYEQYF. CDR3 in DNA: TGTGCCAGCAGTAAAGCGGGGGGGCAGTACGAGCAGTACTTC.

The chain joins TRBV5-6 to TRBJ1-2; D not certain. The germline CDR1 and CDR2 sequences are SGHDT and YYEEEE. The CDR3 sequence is 12 residues long. V lost 0 bases to trimming and J lost 4 bases, with 4 bases between them. CDR3 nucleotides: TGTGCCAGCAGCTTGGCCCGCTATGGCTACACCTTC. Translating gives CASSLARYGYTF.

Points on this clone: A read error may account for a junction end that differs from germline. The rearrangement uses TRBV10-2 and TRBJ1-6, with 7 positions matching TRBD1. The CDR3 has 14 residues. Germline V gene sequence: CDR1 WSHSY, CDR2 SAAADI. Written as DNA, the CDR3 is TGCGCCAGCAGGACCGGGACAGATAATTCTCCCCTCCACTTT. It translates to CASRTGTDNSPLHF.

The V call is TRBV30, the J call TRBJ2-1, with D maybe TRBD1 (5 bases). The germline CDR1 and CDR2 sequences are GTSNPN and SVGIG (reference sequence). With 0 bases removed from V and 9 bases from J, the gap between germline ends came to 12 bases. The CDR3 is 13 residues long. CDR3 region: CAWSVQVLTEQFF. CDR3 sequence (DNA): TGTGCCTGGAGTGTACAGGTGCTCACTGAGCAGTTCTTC.

This chain connects TRBV13 to TRBJ1-1; the D is unclear. Germline CDR1 PRHDT, CDR2 FYEKMQ (reference sequence). Trimming removed 5 bases at V and 5 bases at J, with 18 bases between. CDR3 length: 15 amino acids. The DNA of the CDR3 is TGTGCCAGCAGCCCAATGACGTCGGTAAGGACTGAAGCTTTCTTT. Translation gives CASSPMTSVRTEAFF.

In nucleotides, the CDR3 is TGTGCCAGCAGCCCCGGAGGAAGGACTGAAGCTTTCTTT. Translating it yields CASSPGGRTEAFF. The chain joins TRBV7-3 to TRBJ1-1; D unresolved. V lost 5 bases and J 5 bases, leaving 12 bases between the germline ends. CDR1 and CDR2 from the germline V gene are SGHTA and FQGTGA. The CDR3 extends over 13 amino acids.

This clone was observed once. The genes are TRBV19 and TRBJ1-5, with TRBD1 as a possible D gene (6 bases). Trimming removed 3 bases from V and 1 base from J, with 13 bases in between. Looked up from germline, CDR1 is LNHDA and CDR2 is SQIVND (reference sequence). CDR3 length: 16 amino acids. This CDR3 reads CASSIQAGASNQPQHF. The CDR3 DNA reads TGTGCCAGTAGTATTCAGGCAGGGGCCAGCAATCAGCCCCAGCATTTT.

The chain recombines TRBV28 with TRBJ2-7, with 7 bases lining up with TRBD1. The CDR3 covers 13 residues. V was pared by 6 bases and J by 1 base, with 3 bases of the junction left unmatched. CDR1 is MDHEN, CDR2 SYDVKM, per germline. The CDR3 loop reads CASRKQGSYEQYF. The CDR3 DNA follows: TGTGCCAGCAGAAAACAGGGGTCCTACGAGCAGTACTTC.

As concerns this clone: Different DNA sequences within this sample yield the same CDR3. The genes are TRBV7-9 and TRBJ2-3, with D unresolved. The CDR3 covers 14 residues. Between the trimmed V and J ends, which lost 0 bases and 3 bases, there was a span of 7 bases. The V gene's germline CDR1 is SEHNR and CDR2 FQNEAQ (reference sequence). The CDR3 is CASSLALGTDTQYF. For the CDR3, the DNA is TGTGCCAGCAGCTTAGCGCTGGGAACAGATACGCAGTATTTT.

The count of this clone is one. The chain carries TRBV19 and TRBJ2-3; D is possibly TRBD1 (5 bases). V was clipped by 3 bases and J by 4 bases, with 14 bases between them. Germline CDR1 reads LNHDA; CDR2 reads SQIVND (reference sequence). The CDR3 is 15 residues long. CDR3 protein: CASSIGHVSPDTQYF. The CDR3, as DNA: TGTGCCAGTAGTATTGGACACGTCTCCCCAGATACGCAGTATTTT.

As to this clone: Other DNA sequences of this sample code for an identical CDR3. This chain joins TRBV7-6 and TRBJ2-7; 7 bases are shared with TRBD1. Trimming took 5 bases from V and 4 from J; bases not matched to a gene: 5. The CDR3 covers 13 residues. From germline, CDR1 is SGHVS and CDR2 FNYEAQ. The chain's CDR3 is CASSPRQGYEQYF. CDR3 nucleotide sequence: TGTGCCAGCAGCCCCCGACAGGGATACGAGCAGTACTTC. The full variable domain, rest sourced from reference TRBV7-6 and TRBJ2-7, is GAGVSQSPRYKVTKRGQDVALRCDPISGHVSLYWYRQALGQGPEFLTYFNYEAQQDKSGLPNDRFSAERPEGSISTLTIQRTEQRDSAMYRCASSPRQGYEQYFGPGTRLTVT.

This clone occurred once. The chain couples TRBV30 to TRBJ1-5; 7 nucleotides match TRBD1. The CDR3 contains 12 residues. Germline CDR1 reads GTSNPN; CDR2 reads SVGIG (reference sequence). The trim removed 3 bases at V and 7 bases at J, leaving 3 bases unmatched. In nucleotides, the CDR3 is TGTGCCTGGAGCAAGGGGGCCCAGCCCCAGCATTTT. This translates into CAWSKGAQPQHF.

The V call is TRBV2, the J call TRBJ1-2; 7 bases are a match to TRBD1. Germline V gene lookup returns CDR1 SNHLY and CDR2 FYNNEI. Losses at the gene ends were 7 bases for V and 13 bases for J; bases not matched to a gene: 9. CDR3 length equals 11 residues. In DNA form, the CDR3 reads TGTGCCAGCACCTTACAGACAGGGCCCACCTTC. Protein product: CASTLQTGPTF.

V usage is TRBV5-1 and J usage is TRBJ2-1, with D possibly being TRBD2 (6 bases). V lost 0 bases, J lost 6 bases, and 16 bases lay in between. CDR1 is SGHRS, CDR2 YFSETQ, per germline. The CDR3 is made up of 16 amino acids. This CDR3 is CASSLAGTRGGNEQFF. In nucleotides, the CDR3 is TGCGCCAGCAGCTTGGCCGGGACTCGGGGAGGCAATGAGCAGTTCTTC.

This clone appeared once. The chain uses TRBV7-9 and TRBJ2-5, with D possibly matching TRBD2 (6 bases). CDR1 and CDR2 (germline): SEHNR, FQNEAQ (reference sequence). V was cut by 3 bases and J by 1 base, with 9 bases left in between. The CDR3 has 14 residues. The chain's CDR3 is CASSFGTSQETQYF. The CDR3 DNA sequence: TGTGCCAGCAGCTTCGGGACTTCCCAAGAGACCCAGTACTTC.

The J gene is TRBJ2-7, the V gene TRBV5-1, with 13 bases aligning to TRBD2. J gave up 2 bases and V 4 bases, and 9 bases lay outside the gene matches. This CDR3 region has 17 residues. Germline lookup yields CDR1 SGHRS and CDR2 YFSETQ. The CDR3 is CASSRGGLAGPTYEQYF. CDR3 DNA sequence: TGCGCCAGCAGCCGAGGGGGACTAGCGGGACCAACCTACGAGCAGTACTTC.

The V and J genes are TRBV28 and TRBJ2-1, with TRBD2 identical over 16 bases. J lost 6 bases, V lost 4 bases, and 12 bases had no gene match. The germline V gene encodes CDR1 MDHEN and CDR2 SYDVKM. This CDR3 region has 19 residues. For the CDR3, the DNA is TGTGCCAGCAGTTCCCCGGGACTAGCGGGAGGGCTGCGGGGCAATGAGCAGTTCTTC. It translates to CASSSPGLAGGLRGNEQFF.

In this sample, this clone turned up once. The junction shows a germline mismatch at one end, possibly a read error. The chain uses TRBV4-3 and TRBJ2-7; D is unresolved. The CDR3 runs to 13 residues. Germline CDR1 reads LGHNA; CDR2 reads YSLEER. DNA of the CDR3: TGCGCCAGCAGCCAAGATAATATAGGCAGGCCCCACTTC. Residues: CASSQDNIGRPHF.